The clone carrying this TCR beta chain appeared a single time. What it binds is unknown. The ends were cut back, 0 bases at V and 6 bases at J, with 14 bases in the middle. This CDR3 region has 15 residues. The germline V gene has CDR1 SGHAT and CDR2 FQNNGV. The data were obtained in a study of T cell repertoires in cytomegalovirus infection. Study-level background: Public signatures in TCR beta pointed to CMV infection and matching HLA type. Regarding the study as a whole: HLA-C-restricted CMV-specific TCR beta clonotypes prevailed in the ex vivo response. Carriers of CMV plus the relevant HLA were identified by cumulative public TCR beta family frequency.

MiXCR, run by TCRdb on the reads, gives a single entry per CDR3 protein. The table shows around 300,000 distinct CDR3 sequences, with roughly 26% occurring only once. Source material: PBMCs. The rearrangement uses TRBV11-2 and TRBJ1-1; D gene unclear. This TCR was recovered from a human donor in good health (CMV status not recorded). Some clones in this sample may be carry-over from other donors' samples. CDR3 sequence: CASSLDRGRKPEAFF. In DNA form, the CDR3 reads TGTGCCAGCAGCTTAGATCGGGGTCGCAAGCCTGAAGCTTTCTTT.